This T cell receptor (beta chain) is from a study of beta chain features in type 1 diabetes (dated by TCRdb to the late 2010s). About the full investigation: Mean age, gender distribution, total cell number and subset yield did not differ between patients and healthy donors. A total of 85 million to 140 million sorted cells were examined across all samples, and the number of cells per subset was strongly correlated with RNA yield. In the study, recently diagnosed type 1 diabetes patients and matched healthy donors were compared on the TCRB repertoires of their sorted circulating CD4+ T cell subsets. Regulatory and stem cell-like memory subsets were obtained from only 8 patients and roughly 8 healthy donors, while naive and central memory subsets were obtained from all 30 or so donors.

Summary of the overall study and its limitations: Sequencing cDNA rather than genomic DNA could over-represent highly expressing activated cells, although activation and CD3 levels did not differ between groups. PCR may preferentially amplify shorter templates, but because patient and control samples were amplified and corrected together, any resulting skew would affect both groups equally. Naive, central memory and regulatory TCRB repertoires appeared more similar among patients than among healthy donors. In all four CD4+ subsets, TCRB CDR3 length was moderately but significantly shorter in type 1 diabetes patients. Because small numbers of individuals were included in the HLA sub-analyses, any influence of HLA type on TCRB rearrangement was left unresolved. Fewer insertions and more nucleotide deletions at VDJ recombination sites were observed in patients with type 1 diabetes, implying thymic rearrangement abnormalities.

Trimming accounts for 2 bases at V and 8 bases at J, while the number of junction bases matched to no gene is 6. Reading from cysteine to phenylalanine, the CDR3 counts 15 amino acids. Just the 45-base CDR3 DNA is kept, in frame starting at base 1. The CDR1 and CDR2 encoded by the germline V gene are LGHNA and YNFKEQ. All of the isolated RNA was reverse transcribed with the High Capacity cDNA Reverse Transcription Kit, so expressed TCRB transcripts were sequenced. Deep immunoSEQ sequencing was applied to naive, central memory and regulatory T cell samples, giving an average of roughly 3.5 million total reads per sample. After sorted cells were lysed in RLT buffer, RNA was extracted with DNase-treated RNeasy Micro or Mini kits, with the choice depending on cell number. Each cell subset was processed on its own to prevent cross-contamination, while patient and healthy donor samples were processed together. The immunoSEQ multiplex PCR was used to amplify TCRB sequences from cDNA, generating 87-bp fragments that spanned the CDR3 region. Sequencing of the amplicons was performed on the Illumina HiSeq platform. Under the source paper's analysis protocol: Synthetic template baselines were used to correct PCR bias computationally, reads within Hamming distance 2 were collapsed, and singletons that could not be merged were discarded. Reads were aligned to IMGT to assign V, D and J genes, CDR3 length, and insertions or deletions at six rearrangement sites. Within each subset, clonotype counts were normalized to sorted cell number, after which true diversity and Gini coefficients were computed with the tcR R package. The overlap coefficient, calculated on TCRB nucleotide sequences, was used to quantify repertoire sharing. Out-of-frame TCRB sequences from naive cells were analyzed as a proxy for the pre-selection repertoire. Not all clones reach the TCRdb copy of this immuneACCESS table, which keeps in-frame sequences only. Checked studies attribute under half of the gap to unresolved V genes and leave the rest unexplained. The V and J calls and the clone size are those of that table, but D and trimming were determined from the DNA. Within this sample are roughly 300,000 clones, with approximately 15% of them counted one time only. The ten largest clonotypes hold 0.015% to 0.02% of the sample.

This clone showed up just a few times. The target of this receptor is not known. No base-level quality is on record; no much larger clone is a single base apart. The identical CDR3 is also encoded by other nucleotide sequences in the sample. Each donor gave one peripheral blood draw, approximately 110 mL on average, collected into heparinised tubes. A BD FACSAria II and a panel including CD45RO, CCR7, CD25, CD127, CD95 and CD27 were used to sort naive, central memory, regulatory and stem cell-like memory CD4+ T cells. All sorted populations exceeded 98% purity. PBMCs were separated immediately by Lymphoprep density gradient centrifugation and were stained directly, without being cultured. So that batch effects would be minimized, each experiment stained and sorted samples in pairs, pairing one healthy donor with one patient.

Material for sequencing was naive CD4+ T cells from blood. What the cell subset or site label conveys for this sample: true naive CD4+ T cells. The V and J genes are TRBV4-2 and TRBJ2-5; 12 junctional bases match TRBD2. This TCR came from a man aged 25 to 40 with type 1 diabetes. The bases are TGTGCCAGCAGCCAAAGACTAGCGGGAGTGGAAACCCAGTACTTC. Translated, this is CASSQRLAGVETQYF.